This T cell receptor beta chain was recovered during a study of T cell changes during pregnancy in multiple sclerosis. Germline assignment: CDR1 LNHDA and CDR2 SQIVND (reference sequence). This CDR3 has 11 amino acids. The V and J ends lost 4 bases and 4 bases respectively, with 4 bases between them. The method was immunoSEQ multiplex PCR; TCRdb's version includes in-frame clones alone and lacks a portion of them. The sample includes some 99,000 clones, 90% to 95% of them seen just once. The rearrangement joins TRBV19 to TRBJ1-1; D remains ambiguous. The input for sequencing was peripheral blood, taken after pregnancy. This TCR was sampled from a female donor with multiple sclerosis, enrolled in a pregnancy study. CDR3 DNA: TGTGCCAGTAGTAGAGGCACTGAAGCTTTCTTT. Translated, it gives CASSRGTEAFF. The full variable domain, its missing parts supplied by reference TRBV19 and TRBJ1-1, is DGGITQSPKYLFRKEGQNVTLSCEQNLNHDAMYWYRQDPGQGLRLIYYSQIVNDFQKGDIAEGYSVSREKKESFPLTVTSAQKNPTAFYLCASSRGTEAFFGQGTRLTVV.